Listed here are 21 T cell receptor beta chains from one sample, sequenced in a study of identical twins. Each CDR3 protein gets one entry after TCRdb re-called the 5' RACE reads with MiXCR. The data contain approximately 530,000 distinct CDR3 sequences, around 24% of them seen just once; the ten biggest clones take up 0.45% to 0.5%. The same sample was also used in a study of yellow fever vaccine responses in identical twins.

Material: CD4+ T cells sorted from blood. The source is a woman between 18 and 29 years old in good health.

The chain joins TRBV5-1 to TRBJ1-2; perhaps TRBD1 as D (5 bases). Trimming pared 4 bases from V and 2 bases from J, leaving 12 bases between. The germline gives CDR1 SGHRS, CDR2 YFSETQ. The CDR3 is 14 amino acids. The CDR3 loop reads CASSPAGENYGYTF. Written as DNA, the CDR3 is TGCGCCAGCAGCCCTGCGGGGGAGAACTATGGCTACACCTTC.

This clonotype was seen only a few times. The chain carries TRBV29-1 and TRBJ2-1; 9 positions match TRBD1. V shed 6 bases and J 3 bases; nucleotides not matched to a gene: 9. CDR1 SQVTM and CDR2 ANQGSEA come from the germline V gene. This CDR3 has 15 amino acids. CDR3 bases: TGCAGCGTCACCGACAGGGGGGCCATCTACAATGAGCAGTTCTTC. Translation gives CSVTDRGAIYNEQFF.

This chain uses TRBV4-2 with TRBJ2-1; D unresolved. V was pared by 1 base and J by 10 bases, with 5 bases between. This CDR3 has 11 amino acids. CDR1 LGHNA and CDR2 YNFKEQ come from the germline V gene. In nucleotides, the CDR3 is TGTGCCAGCAGCCAAGTGGGGGAGCAGTTCTTC. It specifies CASSQVGEQFF.

Notes on this clonotype: One junction end disagrees with the germline gene, perhaps due to a read error. The chain has TRBV12-3 or TRBV12-4 and TRBJ2-3; TRBD2 matches at 12 bases. CDR3 length: 19 amino acids. In DNA, the CDR3 is TGTGCCTGCAGTTTACCGTGGACTAGCGGGGCTCCCCTCCGGGATACGCAGTATTTT. Protein: CACSLPWTSGAPLRDTQYF.

The table lists this clonotype with a few counts. One junction end disagrees with the germline gene, perhaps due to a read error. This chain uses TRBV19 with TRBJ1-2, with D tentatively TRBD1 (6 bases). Germline V lookup: CDR1 LNHDA, CDR2 SQIVND (reference sequence). The length of the CDR3 is 11 residues. CDR3 DNA sequence: TGTGCCAGTAGTTCAGGACAGACAGAATACTTC. Translating gives CASSSGQTEYF.

The chain recombines TRBV11-2 with TRBJ1-2; the D is unclear. Germline values: CDR1 SGHAT, CDR2 FQNNGV. With 4 bases removed from V and 4 bases from J, the gap between germline ends came to 13 bases. The CDR3 spans 14 residues. CDR3 region: CASSWTSGSYGYTF. Here the CDR3 DNA reads TGTGCCAGCAGCTGGACTTCCGGGAGCTATGGCTACACCTTC.

V is TRBV4-1 and J is TRBJ2-7, with 7 bases matching TRBD1. The germline CDR1 and CDR2 sequences are MGHRA and YSYEKL. J gave up 5 bases and V 4 bases, and 11 bases lay outside the gene matches. CDR3 size: 15 residues. This CDR3 is CASSLLGDRVHEQYF. CDR3 in DNA: TGCGCCAGCAGCCTCTTGGGAGACAGGGTCCACGAGCAGTACTTC.

This clonotype was observed a few times. This chain uses TRBV20-1 with TRBJ2-2; D is uncertain. Germline V CDR1 and CDR2: DFQATT, SNEGSKA (reference sequence). V shed 3 bases and J shed 5 bases, with 19 bases lying between them. The CDR3 totals 16 residues. CDR3 in DNA: TGCAGTGCTAGCACCCGGGCCACTTATCGGACCGGGGAGCTGTTTTTT. As protein: CSASTRATYRTGELFF.

J is TRBJ2-6 and V is TRBV6-5; possibly TRBD2 for D (6 bases). The CDR3 spans 14 residues. Germline V gives CDR1 MNHEY, CDR2 SVGAGI. V lost 2 bases and J 12 bases, leaving 14 bases between the germline ends. The CDR3 loop is CASSYDRDLGVLTF. CDR3 in DNA: TGTGCCAGCAGTTACGACCGGGACTTGGGCGTCCTGACTTTC.

This clonotype appeared a few times. J is TRBJ2-7 and V is TRBV20-1; 12 bases are shared with TRBD2. Germline trimming cut 4 bases from V and 4 bases from J; bases unmatched to any gene: 2. The CDR3 is 13 amino acids. CDR1 and CDR2 (germline): DFQATT, SNEGSKA (reference sequence). The CDR3 DNA is TGCAGTGCTACGACTAGCGGGGGTTACGAGCAGTACGTC. It codes for CSATTSGGYEQYV.

The rearrangement joins TRBV11-2 to TRBJ1-5, with D perhaps matching TRBD1 (5 bases). Trimming left V 4 bases short and J 0 bases short, with 16 bases between. The CDR3 totals 17 residues. Germline V gene sequence: CDR1 SGHAT, CDR2 FQNNGV. The CDR3: CASSSGPTRASNQPQHF. The CDR3 nucleotides are TGTGCCAGCAGCTCGGGACCGACCAGGGCTAGCAATCAGCCCCAGCATTTT. The variable domain in full, completed from reference TRBV11-2 and TRBJ1-5, reads EAGVAQSPRYKIIEKRQSVAFWCNPISGHATLYWYQQILGQGPKLLIQFQNNGVVDDSQLPKDRFSAERLKGVDSTLKIQPAKLEDSAVYLCASSSGPTRASNQPQHFGDGTRLSIL.

This clonotype occurred once. The V and J genes are TRBV3-1 and TRBJ1-3; D remains ambiguous. This CDR3 is built from 13 residues. The V gene lost 4 bases and the J gene lost 2 bases, with 6 bases spanning the gap. CDR1 is LGHDT, CDR2 YNNKEL, per germline (reference sequence). As DNA, the CDR3 is TGTGCCAGCAGCCGCCTTACTGGAAACACCATATATTTT. Translation gives CASSRLTGNTIYF.

This clonotype has a handful of counts. The chain recombines TRBV18 with TRBJ1-1; possibly TRBD1 for D (6 bases). Germline V CDR1 and CDR2: KGHSH, LQKENI. The CDR3 runs to 16 residues. The V gene lost 0 bases and the J gene lost 0 bases, with 11 bases spanning the gap. The CDR3 is CASSPPRGQMNTEAFF. The CDR3 DNA follows: TGTGCCAGCTCACCACCGAGGGGACAAATGAACACTGAAGCTTTCTTT.

Only one count was recorded for this clonotype. The chain links TRBV3-1 to TRBJ2-2; D is undetermined. V shed 7 bases and J shed 4 bases, with 7 bases lying between them. This CDR3 region has 12 residues. CDR1 and CDR2 (germline): LGHDT, YNNKEL (reference sequence). Here the CDR3 DNA reads TGTGCCAGCACGGACCGCACCGGGGAGCTGTTTTTT. It translates to CASTDRTGELFF.

V gene TRBV10-3 combines with J gene TRBJ2-1; TRBD1 aligns across 8 bases. Germline V CDR1 and CDR2: ENHRY, SYGVKD. V lost 5 bases, J lost 4 bases, and 4 bases stayed unmatched. The CDR3 is 14 residues long. CDR3 sequence: CAISPDRGYNEQFF. As DNA, the CDR3 is TGTGCCATCAGTCCCGACAGGGGATACAATGAGCAGTTCTTC.

This clonotype was detected only a few times. The chain employs TRBV12-3 or TRBV12-4 and TRBJ1-3; the D gene is possibly TRBD1 (5 bases). This CDR3 spans 14 amino acids. V lost 3 bases and J 4 bases, leaving 10 bases between the germline ends. Written as DNA, the CDR3 is TGTGCCAGCAGTTTTCGAGGGGACGGAAACACCATATATTTT. Translating gives CASSFRGDGNTIYF.

The chain carries TRBV29-1 and TRBJ2-5, with 16 positions matching TRBD2. Germline loops: CDR1 SQVTM, CDR2 ANQGSEA. This CDR3 spans 17 amino acids. The J segment lost 1 base and the V segment lost 6 bases, leaving 8 bases of the junction unmatched. CDR3 nucleotides: TGCAGCGTCGCCGGGACTAGCGGGAGGGGTGCCCAAGAGACCCAGTACTTC. This encodes CSVAGTSGRGAQETQYF.

The rearrangement uses TRBV2 and TRBJ2-5; TRBD1 aligns across 8 bases. The ends lost 10 bases at V and 1 base at J; junction bases unmatched: 5. The germline CDR1 and CDR2 sequences are SNHLY and FYNNEI. The CDR3 length is 13 residues. As DNA, the CDR3 is TGTGCCACCATGACAGGGGTCCAAGAGACCCAGTACTTC. Amino acid sequence: CATMTGVQETQYF.

There are a few counts of this clonotype. CDR3 region: CASRGGRSMEETQYF. CDR3 coding DNA: TGTGCCAGCAGGGGCGGGAGGTCGATGGAAGAGACCCAGTACTTC. J is TRBJ2-5 and V is TRBV2; TRBD2 matches 8 bases. Unmatched junction bases numbered 9, after V lost 6 bases and J lost 3 bases. CDR1 and CDR2 from the germline V gene are SNHLY and FYNNEI. The CDR3 consists of 15 residues.

This chain links TRBV5-6 with TRBJ2-4, with 9 bases that match TRBD1. With V trimmed by 0 bases and J by 5 bases, 6 bases remained unmatched. The germline CDR1 and CDR2 sequences are SGHDT and YYEEEE. This CDR3 has 16 residues. The CDR3 nucleotides read TGTGCCAGCAGCTTGGTGGGACAGGGAGGCGAAAACATTCAGTACTTC. Translated: CASSLVGQGGENIQYF.

The chain links TRBV9 to TRBJ2-1, with 10 positions matching TRBD2. This CDR3 region has 15 residues. Germline values: CDR1 SGDLS, CDR2 YYNGEE. With V trimmed by 3 bases and J by 9 bases, 9 bases remained unmatched. In DNA, the CDR3 is TGTGCCAGCAGCGCGATCCTAGCGGGAGAAGGTGAGCAGTTCTTC. It specifies CASSAILAGEGEQFF.